Here is one TCR beta chain with its context. Germline CDR1 reads MNHEY; CDR2 reads SVGAGI. J gave up 5 bases and V 0 bases, and 3 bases lay outside the gene matches. CDR3 length: 14 residues. The record originates from a study of cytomegalovirus exposure and HLA in healthy donors. With 60 Vbeta and 13 Jbeta primers, the PCR was carried out. Only in-frame clones appear in the TCRdb table, and some are missing; sequencing was by immunoSEQ multiplex PCR. The sample has 100,000 to 150,000 clones, less than 85% seen once. This chain connects TRBV6-5 to TRBJ2-5; 7 nucleotides line up with TRBD1. The receptor's source is a young man in good health and CMV-seronegative. The source material was PBMCs. The CDR3 is CASSYSIQGETQYF. The CDR3 DNA is TGTGCCAGCAGTTACTCGATACAGGGGGAGACCCAGTACTTC.